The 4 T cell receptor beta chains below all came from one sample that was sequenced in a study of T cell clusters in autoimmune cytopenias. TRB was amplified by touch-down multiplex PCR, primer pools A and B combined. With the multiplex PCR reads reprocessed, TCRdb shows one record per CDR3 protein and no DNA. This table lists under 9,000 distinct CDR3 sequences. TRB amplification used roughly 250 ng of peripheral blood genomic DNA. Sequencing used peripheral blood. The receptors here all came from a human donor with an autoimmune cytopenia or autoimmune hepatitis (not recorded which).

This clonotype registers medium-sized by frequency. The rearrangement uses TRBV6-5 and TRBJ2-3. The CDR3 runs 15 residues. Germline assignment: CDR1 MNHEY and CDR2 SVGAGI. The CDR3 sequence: CASSYSGLAADTQYF.

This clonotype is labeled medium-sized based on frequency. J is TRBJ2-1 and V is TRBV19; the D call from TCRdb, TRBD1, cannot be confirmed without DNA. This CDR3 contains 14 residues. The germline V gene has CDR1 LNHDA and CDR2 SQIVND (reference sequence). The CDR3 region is CASSINGGYNEQFF. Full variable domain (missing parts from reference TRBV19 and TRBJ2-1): DGGITQSPKYLFRKEGQNVTLSCEQNLNHDAMYWYRQDPGQGLRLIYYSQIVNDFQKGDIAEGYSVSREKKESFPLTVTSAQKNPTAFYLCASSINGGYNEQFFGPGTRLTVL.

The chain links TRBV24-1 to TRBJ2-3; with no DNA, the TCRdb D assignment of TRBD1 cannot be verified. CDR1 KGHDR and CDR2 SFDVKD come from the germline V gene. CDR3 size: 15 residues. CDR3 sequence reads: CATSDSGTPTDTQYF.

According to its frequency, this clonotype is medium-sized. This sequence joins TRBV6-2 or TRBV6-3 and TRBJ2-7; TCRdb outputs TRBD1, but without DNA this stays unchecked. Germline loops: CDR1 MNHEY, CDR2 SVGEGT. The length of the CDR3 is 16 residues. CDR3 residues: CASSPIFRGRHYEQYF.